The present T cell receptor (beta chain) was sequenced within a study of shared clonotypes between healthy human individuals. Healthy adults negative for HIV, lacking recent acute infections or vaccinations, served as donors. V lost 10 bases to trimming and J lost 7 bases; unmatched junction nucleotides: 9. Germline CDR1 is MGHDK and CDR2 is SYGVNS. This CDR3 comprises 14 residues. TCRdb keeps only in-frame clones here, not all; method: immunoSEQ multiplex PCR. The sample records around 2.1 million clones, around 95% being singletons. The sequencing sample was made of naive CD4+ T cells sorted from blood. The subset denotes: CD45RA+ positively selected. This TCR came from a man aged 18 to 35 in good health. This chain links TRBV25-1 with TRBJ1-4; 10 bases map to TRBD1. The CDR3 coding sequence is TGTGCCACCCAAAGGACAGGGGGAGGTGAAAAACTGTTTTTT. Its protein product is CATQRTGGGEKLFF.